The 30 T cell receptor beta chains below were found in one sample sequenced in a study of blood T cell repertoires in COVID-19. Libraries were prepared by immunoSEQ multiplex PCR; TCRdb keeps only in-frame clonotypes and omits some of them. Here the sample spans about 200,000 clones, roughly nine tenths being singletons. Sequencing input: PBMCs or T cells enriched from blood (not recorded which). The receptors were gathered from a woman younger than 30 who had recovered from COVID-19.

The chain is built from TRBV19 and TRBJ2-7, with 8 bases aligning to TRBD1. V trimming: 5 bases; J trimming: 3 bases; junction bases outside the gene matches: 9. The CDR3 totals 15 residues. Germline CDR1 is LNHDA and CDR2 is SQIVND (reference sequence). The chain's CDR3 is CASSDPGTGDYEQYF. The CDR3 DNA is TGTGCCAGTAGTGACCCCGGGACAGGCGACTACGAGCAGTACTTC.

The chain recombines TRBV4-1 with TRBJ1-2; 10 bases fit TRBD1. Trimming took 0 bases from V and 7 from J; bases not matched to a gene: 11. CDR3 length: 17 residues. Germline loops: CDR1 MGHRA, CDR2 YSYEKL. The CDR3 loop is CASSQDRTGGSTGGYTF. In DNA form, the CDR3 reads TGCGCCAGCAGCCAAGACCGGACAGGGGGTTCTACGGGTGGCTACACCTTC.

The rearrangement links TRBV15 to TRBJ1-2; D may be TRBD1 (6 bases). CDR1 and CDR2 from the germline V gene are LNHNV and YYDKDF (reference sequence). Deletions cut 0 bases from V and 4 bases from J, with 12 bases between. The CDR3 covers 15 residues. In DNA form, the CDR3 reads TGTGCCACCAGCAGAGATCAGAGGGACACCTATGGCTACACCTTC. As protein: CATSRDQRDTYGYTF.

The rearrangement links TRBV27 to TRBJ2-1; 8 nucleotides agree with TRBD1. The V and J ends lost 2 bases and 6 bases, in that order; junction bases with no gene match: 3. Germline V gene lookup returns CDR1 MNHEY and CDR2 SMNVEV (reference sequence). This CDR3 has 14 amino acids. CDR3 residues: CASSLGQGLNEQFF. CDR3 DNA: TGTGCCAGCAGTTTAGGACAGGGCCTCAATGAGCAGTTCTTC.

The J gene is TRBJ1-4, the V gene TRBV9; no clear D gene. V lost 0 bases to trimming and J lost 8 bases, with 17 bases between them. The CDR3 runs 16 residues. Germline loops: CDR1 SGDLS, CDR2 YYNGEE. The CDR3: CASSVDEGNAGEKLFF. The CDR3 coding sequence is TGTGCCAGCAGCGTAGATGAAGGCAACGCGGGCGAAAAACTGTTTTTT.

The CDR3 sequence is CASSVGPGAADTQYF. For the CDR3, the DNA is TGTGCCAGCAGCGTAGGCCCTGGGGCGGCAGATACGCAGTATTTT. The rearrangement links TRBV9 to TRBJ2-3, with a possible D match to TRBD1 (5 bases). CDR1 and CDR2 (germline): SGDLS, YYNGEE. The germline V and J ends were trimmed by 0 bases and 4 bases, with 12 bases remaining between them. CDR3 length: 15 residues.

This chain links TRBV9 with TRBJ2-3; D remains unclear. Germline CDR1 reads SGDLS; CDR2 reads YYNGEE. The CDR3 runs to 17 residues. V lost 0 bases and J 0 bases, leaving 14 bases between the germline ends. The CDR3 DNA reads TGTGCCAGCAGCGTAGGTAAGGCGGTCGCGAGCACAGATACGCAGTATTTT. This codes for CASSVGKAVASTDTQYF.

V gene TRBV18 combines with J gene TRBJ1-4, with D maybe TRBD1 (6 bases). The CDR3 covers 14 residues. Germline V CDR1 and CDR2: KGHSH, LQKENI. Trimming cost V 3 bases and J 4 bases, with 9 bases left between them. The CDR3 sequence: CASSPRTDNEKLFF. For the CDR3, the DNA is TGTGCCAGCTCACCCAGGACAGATAATGAAAAACTGTTTTTT.

The J gene is TRBJ1-2, the V gene TRBV10-2; D perhaps matches TRBD1 (6 bases). Trimming removed 2 bases from V and 3 bases from J, with 13 bases in between. This CDR3 contains 15 residues. CDR1 is WSHSY, CDR2 SAAADI, per germline. The CDR3 DNA sequence: TGCGCCAGCAGTGAGAGTAGACAGGCCCACTATGGCTACACCTTC. The encoded protein is CASSESRQAHYGYTF.

The chain is built from TRBV12-3 or TRBV12-4 and TRBJ2-7; 8 positions match TRBD1. This CDR3 comprises 13 residues. The trim removed 8 bases at V and 4 bases at J, leaving 7 bases unmatched. In DNA, the CDR3 is TGTGCCAGCCGGCACAGGGGGAATTACGAGCAGTACTTC. It translates to CASRHRGNYEQYF.

The CDR3 DNA follows: TGTGCCAGCAGCGTGTCCCGGGACAGGAGTAGGGAGCAGTTCTTC. It translates to CASSVSRDRSREQFF. The chain uses TRBV9 and TRBJ2-1; TRBD1 matches at 8 bases. This CDR3 is built from 15 residues. V lost 2 bases to trimming and J lost 10 bases; unmatched junction nucleotides: 11. The germline CDR1 and CDR2 sequences are SGDLS and YYNGEE.

V gene TRBV6-1 combines with J gene TRBJ2-1, with unresolved D. The CDR3 consists of 11 residues. Germline V gene lookup returns CDR1 MNHNS and CDR2 SASEGT. V lost 3 bases and J 10 bases, leaving 7 bases between the germline ends. Here the CDR3 DNA reads TGTGCCAGCAGTGACAGGTACGAGCAGTTCTTC. Its protein is CASSDRYEQFF.

V is TRBV27 and J is TRBJ1-1; D is undetermined. Germline CDR1 is MNHEY and CDR2 is SMNVEV (reference sequence). Trimming removed 1 base from V and 5 bases from J, with 8 bases in between. The CDR3 is 13 amino acids. The CDR3 region has the DNA TGTGCCAGCAGTTTATTGGGGAGGACTGAAGCTTTCTTT. Protein product: CASSLLGRTEAFF.

Of note for this clone: Different DNA sequences within this sample yield the same CDR3. This chain joins TRBV18 and TRBJ1-1; no definite D call. The CDR3 is made up of 13 amino acids. The germline gives CDR1 KGHSH, CDR2 LQKENI. The ends were cut back, 2 bases at V and 1 base at J, with 5 bases in the middle. The CDR3, as DNA: TGTGCCAGCTCACCAACAGAGAACACTGAAGCTTTCTTT. This codes for CASSPTENTEAFF.

The chain recombines TRBV30 with TRBJ1-1; 9 bases line up with TRBD1. Looked up from germline, CDR1 is GTSNPN and CDR2 is SVGIG (reference sequence). This CDR3 comprises 13 residues. Trimming took 1 base from V and 6 from J; bases not matched to a gene: 3. DNA for the CDR3: TGTGCCTGGAGTGCGGACAGGGGCGCTGAAGCTTTCTTT. Its protein is CAWSADRGAEAFF.

The V gene is TRBV10-3, the J gene TRBJ2-3; the match to TRBD2 covers 12 bases. This CDR3 has 18 amino acids. Trimming at V came to 5 bases and at J to 4 bases, leaving 13 bases not matched to a gene. CDR1 and CDR2 (germline): ENHRY, SYGVKD. The DNA for the CDR3 is TGTGCCATCAGTAAACAAACCCTAGCGGGGGGGCTTCCAGATACGCAGTATTTT. Amino acid sequence: CAISKQTLAGGLPDTQYF.

The J gene is TRBJ2-3, the V gene TRBV30, with TRBD1 identical over 7 bases. J was trimmed by 3 bases and V by 8 bases; bases with no gene match: 11. Germline CDR1 is GTSNPN and CDR2 is SVGIG (reference sequence). The CDR3 loop spans 14 amino acids. The CDR3 loop reads CAARGGMGTDTQYF. DNA for the CDR3: TGTGCCGCCAGAGGGGGCATGGGTACAGATACGCAGTATTTT.

The chain carries TRBV12-5 and TRBJ1-6; TRBD1 aligns across 7 bases. Germline trimming cut 0 bases from V and 4 bases from J; bases unmatched to any gene: 9. Looked up from germline, CDR1 is LGHNT and CDR2 is FRNRAP. The CDR3 runs to 18 residues. CDR3 sequence (DNA): TGTGCTAGTGGTTTGGTTCTGCCGGGACAGAAGTATAATTCACCCCTCCACTTT. Translation: CASGLVLPGQKYNSPLHF.

Concerning this clone: One end of the junction fails to match germline, which may point to a read error. This chain joins TRBV4-2 and TRBJ2-1, with TRBD2 identical over 8 bases. This CDR3 spans 16 amino acids. Germline CDR1 LGHNA, CDR2 YNFKEQ. The CDR3 loop is CATSQDKTGGDNEQFF. CDR3 nucleotide sequence: TGTGCCACCAGCCAAGATAAGACGGGGGGGGACAATGAGCAGTTCTTC.

The V gene is TRBV18, the J gene TRBJ1-2; no clear D gene. The CDR3 runs to 13 residues. Germline CDR1 KGHSH, CDR2 LQKENI. Deletions cut 0 bases from V and 8 bases from J, with 10 bases between. CDR3 loop: CASSPPGLMGYTF. CDR3 nucleotides: TGTGCCAGCTCACCACCCGGTCTTATGGGCTACACCTTC.

This chain connects TRBV9 to TRBJ1-3; the match to TRBD1 covers 9 bases. Losses at the gene ends were 3 bases for V and 8 bases for J; bases not matched to a gene: 12. CDR1 is SGDLS and CDR2 is YYNGEE in the germline V gene. This CDR3 has 16 amino acids. The CDR3 coding sequence is TGTGCCAGCAGCGCCCACACGGGACAGGGAGGGGACACCATATATTTT. Its translation: CASSAHTGQGGDTIYF.

The V call is TRBV5-4, the J call TRBJ1-5, with TRBD1 matching 8 bases. The CDR3 has 17 amino acids. The V segment lost 4 bases and the J segment 4 bases; nucleotides outside the gene matches: 13. Germline loops: CDR1 SGHNT, CDR2 YYREEE (reference sequence). The CDR3 reads CASSLMGGQGTNQPQHF. Here the CDR3 DNA reads TGTGCCAGCAGCCTTATGGGCGGACAGGGTACAAATCAGCCCCAGCATTTT.

This clone turned up a few times. The rearrangement joins TRBV5-1 to TRBJ1-6, with D unresolved. Per germline, CDR1 SGHRS and CDR2 YFSETQ. V shed 4 bases and J shed 7 bases, with 15 bases lying between them. The CDR3 has 15 residues. CDR3 in amino acids: CASSPKTDGNSPLHF. DNA of the CDR3: TGCGCCAGCAGCCCGAAAACCGACGGGAATTCACCCCTCCACTTT.

The chain is built from TRBV13 and TRBJ2-2, with D possibly TRBD1 on 7 matching bases. V was trimmed by 7 bases and J by 5 bases, leaving 14 bases between them. Germline CDR1 and CDR2: PRHDT and FYEKMQ (reference sequence). This CDR3 is 14 amino acids long. This CDR3 reads CASKRRGRTGELFF. The DNA for the CDR3 is TGTGCCAGCAAACGCAGGGGGAGGACCGGGGAGCTGTTTTTT. Drawing the rest from reference TRBV13 and TRBJ2-2, the complete variable domain is AAGVIQSPRHLIKEKRETATLKCYPIPRHDTVYWYQQGPGQDPQFLISFYEKMQSDKGSIPDRFSAQQFSDYHSELNMSSLELGDSALYFCASKRRGRTGELFFGEGSRLTVL.

V and J are TRBV15 and TRBJ2-5, with a tentative D call TRBD1 (6 bases). CDR3 length equals 15 residues. The ends were cut back, 1 base at V and 1 base at J, with 10 bases in the middle. Looked up from germline, CDR1 is LNHNV and CDR2 is YYDKDF (reference sequence). CDR3 in DNA: TGTGCCACCAGCAGAGTCAGGGGTGGCCAAGAGACCCAGTACTTC. It specifies CATSRVRGGQETQYF.

Many counts were recorded for this clone. The chain links TRBV6-5 to TRBJ1-4, with 9 bases lining up with TRBD1. J gave up 7 bases and V 4 bases, and 7 bases lay outside the gene matches. Germline assignment: CDR1 MNHEY and CDR2 SVGAGI. The CDR3 runs to 15 residues. CDR3 sequence reads: CASSFTGTGREKLFF. CDR3 nucleotides: TGTGCCAGCAGTTTCACCGGGACAGGGCGTGAAAAACTGTTTTTT.

The V gene is TRBV11-2, the J gene TRBJ1-4; 7 nucleotides align to TRBD1. Trimming at V came to 0 bases and at J to 8 bases, leaving 9 bases not matched to a gene. Germline CDR1 and CDR2: SGHAT and FQNNGV. The CDR3 totals 16 residues. CDR3 in amino acids: CASSLDSRGRREKLFF. CDR3 DNA: TGTGCCAGCAGCTTAGATTCAAGGGGGCGACGGGAAAAACTGTTTTTT. Based on the CDR3 plus reference TRBV11-2 and TRBJ1-4, the full variable domain is EAGVAQSPRYKIIEKRQSVAFWCNPISGHATLYWYQQILGQGPKLLIQFQNNGVVDDSQLPKDRFSAERLKGVDSTLKIQPAKLEDSAVYLCASSLDSRGRREKLFFGSGTQLSVL.

The V and J genes are TRBV28 and TRBJ1-5; D remains ambiguous. V was pared by 6 bases and J by 4 bases, with 4 bases between. The CDR3 is 11 amino acids. Germline lookup yields CDR1 MDHEN and CDR2 SYDVKM. In DNA, the CDR3 is TGTGCCAGCAGCAATAATCAGCCCCAGCATTTT. Translated: CASSNNQPQHF.

Only a few counts were recorded for this clone. The J gene is TRBJ1-1, the V gene TRBV11-2; no clear D. In germline, CDR1 is SGHAT, CDR2 FQNNGV. The CDR3 sequence is 14 residues long. V lost 2 bases, J lost 0 bases, and 7 bases lay in between. The CDR3 spells CASSLSTVNTEAFF. The CDR3 region has the DNA TGTGCCAGCAGCTTAAGCACGGTGAACACTGAAGCTTTCTTT.

The chain combines TRBV28 with TRBJ2-7; the match to TRBD1 covers 11 bases. The CDR3 is 17 amino acids. Unmatched junction bases numbered 9, after V lost 5 bases and J lost 0 bases. Germline assignment: CDR1 MDHEN and CDR2 SYDVKM. This chain's CDR3 is CASSPVPGQGDSYEQYF. CDR3 DNA sequence: TGTGCCAGCAGTCCCGTCCCGGGACAGGGGGACTCCTACGAGCAGTACTTC.